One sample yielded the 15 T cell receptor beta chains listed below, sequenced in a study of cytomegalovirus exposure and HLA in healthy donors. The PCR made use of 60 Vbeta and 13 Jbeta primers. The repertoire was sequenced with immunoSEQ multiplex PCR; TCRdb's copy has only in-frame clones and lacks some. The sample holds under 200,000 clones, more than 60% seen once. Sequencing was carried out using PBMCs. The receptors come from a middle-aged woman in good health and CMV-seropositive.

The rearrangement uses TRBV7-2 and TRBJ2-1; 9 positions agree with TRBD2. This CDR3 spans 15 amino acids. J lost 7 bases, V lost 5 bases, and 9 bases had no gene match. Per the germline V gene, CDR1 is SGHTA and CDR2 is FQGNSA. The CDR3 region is CASSRGLAVLNEQFF. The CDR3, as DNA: TGTGCCAGCAGCCGGGGACTAGCTGTTTTGAATGAGCAGTTCTTC.

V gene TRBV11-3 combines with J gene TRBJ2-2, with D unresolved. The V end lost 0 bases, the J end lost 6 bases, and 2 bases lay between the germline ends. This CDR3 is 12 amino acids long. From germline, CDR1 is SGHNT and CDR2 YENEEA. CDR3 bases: TGTGCCAGCAGCTTAGACGCCGGGGAGCTGTTTTTT. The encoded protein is CASSLDAGELFF.

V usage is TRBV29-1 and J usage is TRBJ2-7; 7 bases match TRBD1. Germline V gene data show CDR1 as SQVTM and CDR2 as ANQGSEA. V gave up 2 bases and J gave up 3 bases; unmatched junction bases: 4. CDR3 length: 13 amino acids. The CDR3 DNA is TGCAGCGTTGAACTTGACAGGGACTACGAGCAGTACTTC. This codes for CSVELDRDYEQYF.

In DNA, the CDR3 is TGTGCCAGCCAATGGGGAGGGGCTGGAAACACCATATATTTT. It is translated as CASQWGGAGNTIYF. The chain uses TRBV6-1 and TRBJ1-3, with D perhaps matching TRBD1 (5 bases). In germline, CDR1 is MNHNS, CDR2 SASEGT. V was clipped by 8 bases and J by 2 bases, with 13 bases between them. This CDR3 spans 14 amino acids.

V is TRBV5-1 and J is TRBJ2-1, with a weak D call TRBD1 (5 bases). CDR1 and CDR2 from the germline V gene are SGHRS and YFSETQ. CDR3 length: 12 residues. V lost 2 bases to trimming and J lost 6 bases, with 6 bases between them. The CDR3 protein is CASSLTGNEQFF. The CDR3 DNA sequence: TGCGCCAGCAGCTTAACAGGCAATGAGCAGTTCTTC.

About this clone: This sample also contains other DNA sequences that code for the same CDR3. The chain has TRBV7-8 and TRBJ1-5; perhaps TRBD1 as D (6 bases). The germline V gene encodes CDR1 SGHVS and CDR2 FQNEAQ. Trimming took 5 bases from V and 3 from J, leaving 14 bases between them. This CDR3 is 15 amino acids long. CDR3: CASSPTTGYNQPQHF. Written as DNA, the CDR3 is TGTGCCAGCAGCCCAACGACAGGATACAATCAGCCCCAGCATTTT.

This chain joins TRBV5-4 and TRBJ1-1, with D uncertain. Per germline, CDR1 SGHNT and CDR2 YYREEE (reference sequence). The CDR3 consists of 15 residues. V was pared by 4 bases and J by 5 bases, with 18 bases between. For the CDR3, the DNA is TGTGCCAGCAGCCCGGCGGAAGGAGGAGGAACTGAAGCTTTCTTT. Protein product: CASSPAEGGGTEAFF.

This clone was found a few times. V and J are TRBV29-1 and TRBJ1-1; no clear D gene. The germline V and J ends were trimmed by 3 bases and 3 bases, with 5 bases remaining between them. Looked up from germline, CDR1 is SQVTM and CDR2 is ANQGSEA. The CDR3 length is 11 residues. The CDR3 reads CSVDLYTEAFF. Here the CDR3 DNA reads TGCAGCGTTGATTTATACACTGAAGCTTTCTTT.

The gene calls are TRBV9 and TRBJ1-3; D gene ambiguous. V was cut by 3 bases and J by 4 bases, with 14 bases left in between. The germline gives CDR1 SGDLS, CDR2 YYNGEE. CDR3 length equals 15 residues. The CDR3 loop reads CASSAGHGSGNTIYF. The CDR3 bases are TGTGCCAGCAGCGCTGGGCACGGTTCGGGAAACACCATATATTTT.

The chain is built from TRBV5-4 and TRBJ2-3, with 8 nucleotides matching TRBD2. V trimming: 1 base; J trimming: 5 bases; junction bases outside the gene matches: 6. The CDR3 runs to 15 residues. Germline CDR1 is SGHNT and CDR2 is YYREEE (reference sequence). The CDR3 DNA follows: TGTGCCAGCAGCTTGTCCGGGGGGGCAAAAGATACGCAGTATTTT. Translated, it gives CASSLSGGAKDTQYF.

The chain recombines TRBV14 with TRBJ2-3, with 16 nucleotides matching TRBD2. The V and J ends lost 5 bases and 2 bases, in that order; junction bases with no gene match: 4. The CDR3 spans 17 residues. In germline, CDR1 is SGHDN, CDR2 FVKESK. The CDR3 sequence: CASSRGTSGGATDTQYF. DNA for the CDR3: TGTGCCAGCAGCAGAGGGACTAGCGGGGGGGCCACAGATACGCAGTATTTT.

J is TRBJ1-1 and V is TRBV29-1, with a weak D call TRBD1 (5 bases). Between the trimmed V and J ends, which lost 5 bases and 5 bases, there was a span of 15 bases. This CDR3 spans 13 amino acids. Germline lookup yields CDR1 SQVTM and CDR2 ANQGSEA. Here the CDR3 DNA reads TGCAGCGTTCTGGGGGGGGATCGTACTGAAGCTTTCTTT. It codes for CSVLGGDRTEAFF.

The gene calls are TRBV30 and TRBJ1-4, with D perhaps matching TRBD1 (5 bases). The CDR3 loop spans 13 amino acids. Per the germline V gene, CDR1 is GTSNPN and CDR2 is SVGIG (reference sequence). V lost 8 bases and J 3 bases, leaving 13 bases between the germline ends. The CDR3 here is CAGAWVANEKLFF. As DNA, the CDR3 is TGTGCCGGGGCCTGGGTTGCTAATGAAAAACTGTTTTTT.

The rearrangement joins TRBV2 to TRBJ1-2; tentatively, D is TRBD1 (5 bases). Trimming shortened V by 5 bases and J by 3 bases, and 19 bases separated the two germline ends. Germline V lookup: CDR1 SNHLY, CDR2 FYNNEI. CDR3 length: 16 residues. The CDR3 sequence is CASSRPGLTEDYGYTF. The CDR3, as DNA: TGTGCCAGCAGTCGTCCGGGACTCACGGAGGACTATGGCTACACCTTC. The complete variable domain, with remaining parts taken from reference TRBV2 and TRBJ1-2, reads EPEVTQTPSHQVTQMGQEVILRCVPISNHLYFYWYRQILGQKVEFLVSFYNNEISEKSEIFDDQFSVERPDGSNFTLKIRSTKLEDSAMYFCASSRPGLTEDYGYTFGSGTRLTVV.

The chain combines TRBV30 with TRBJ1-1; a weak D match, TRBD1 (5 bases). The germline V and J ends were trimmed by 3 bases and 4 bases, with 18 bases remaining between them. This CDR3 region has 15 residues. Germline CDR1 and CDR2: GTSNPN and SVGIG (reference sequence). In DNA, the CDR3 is TGTGCCTGGAGCTGGGGGGGGATGGCGAGCACTGAAGCTTTCTTT. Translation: CAWSWGGMASTEAFF. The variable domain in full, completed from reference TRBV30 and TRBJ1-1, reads SQTIHQWPATLVQPVGSPLSLECTVEGTSNPNLYWYRQAAGRGLQLLFYSVGIGQISSEVPQNLSASRPQDRQFILSSKKLLLSDSGFYLCAWSWGGMASTEAFFGQGTRLTVV.